This TCR beta chain is from a study of identical twins. V lost 4 bases to trimming and J lost 3 bases; unmatched junction nucleotides: 9. CDR1 and CDR2 from the germline V gene are SGHRS and YFSETQ. The CDR3 sequence is 16 residues long. MiXCR, applied by TCRdb to the 5' RACE reads, yields one record per CDR3 protein. This sample has 600,000 to 800,000 distinct CDR3 sequences, with about 20% found just once. Regarding this clonotype: The antigen remains unidentified.

General study points: Conclusions leaned on cross-sectional statistical analysis and did not track the same donors over time.

This same sample was also part of a study on T cells expressing NK-cell markers. In that study: Five or six donors showed dominant NKG2C+ clonotypes comprising about 1.0-7.0% of their CD8+ T cells. Among a few donors, these clonotypes also ranked first in the CD3+CD56-NKG2C+ fraction.

The specimen sequenced was PBMCs. The receptor was derived from a woman under 30 in good health. The chain carries TRBV5-1 and TRBJ2-4; 8 bases match TRBD1. The CDR3 bases are TGCGCCAGCAGCCTCCAGGGGGCGAGTGGCAAAAACATTCAGTACTTC. It encodes CASSLQGASGKNIQYF.